A single sample gave rise to the 12 T cell receptor beta chains below, sequenced in a study of blood T cell repertoires in COVID-19. Data came from immunoSEQ multiplex PCR; TCRdb stores just in-frame clones and leaves some out. Of 140,000 to 150,000 clones in the sample, around 82% were seen once. Source material: peripheral blood. The source of these receptors is a man between 60 and 75 years old with active or convalescent COVID-19.

The chain couples TRBV3-1 (or the pseudogene TRBV3-2) to TRBJ1-1; D uncertain. From germline, CDR1 is LGHDT and CDR2 YNNKEL (reference sequence). The CDR3 is 15 amino acids. Trimming left V 4 bases short and J 0 bases short, with 12 bases between. The CDR3 sequence: CASSLAGLMNTEAFF. CDR3 nucleotide sequence: TGTGCCAGCAGCCTAGCTGGCCTCATGAACACTGAAGCTTTCTTT.

This clone was observed a handful of times. V is TRBV10-3 and J is TRBJ1-1; D uncertain. The germline V gene encodes CDR1 ENHRY and CDR2 SYGVKD. CDR3 size: 15 residues. Deletions cut 2 bases from V and 1 base from J, with 11 bases between. This chain's CDR3 is CAISEGYGWNTEAFF. As DNA, the CDR3 is TGTGCCATCAGTGAGGGGTACGGGTGGAACACTGAAGCTTTCTTT.

The rearrangement links TRBV6-9 to TRBJ1-6; D might be TRBD1 (5 bases). V lost 5 bases to trimming and J lost 9 bases, with 26 bases between them. CDR1 MNHGY and CDR2 SVAAGI come from the germline V gene. There are 18 residues in the CDR3. CDR3: CASSAGTLPRGGSSPLHF. The CDR3 DNA follows: TGTGCCAGCAGTGCCGGGACTCTCCCGCGGGGTGGGAGTTCACCCCTCCACTTT.

The chain links TRBV6-4 to TRBJ1-1, with a possible D match to TRBD1 (5 bases). The germline V gene has CDR1 MRHNA and CDR2 SNTAGT. Trimming took 2 bases from V and 11 from J, leaving 15 bases between them. The CDR3 is made up of 13 amino acids. This CDR3 is CASSDARAGKAFF. In nucleotides, the CDR3 is TGTGCCAGCAGTGACGCCAGGGCGGGAAAGGCTTTCTTT.

The chain combines TRBV11-3 with TRBJ1-1; unclear D gene. This CDR3 is 13 amino acids long. CDR1 is SGHNT, CDR2 YENEEA, per germline. V lost 6 bases and J lost 1, with 9 bases in between. CDR3 loop: CASSNPGNTEAFF. CDR3 sequence (DNA): TGTGCCAGCAGTAACCCGGGGAACACTGAAGCTTTCTTT.

This chain connects TRBV18 to TRBJ2-1; 14 nucleotides agree with TRBD2. This CDR3 has 15 residues. V lost 6 bases to trimming and J lost 9 bases; unmatched junction nucleotides: 7. Germline CDR1 reads KGHSH; CDR2 reads LQKENI. This CDR3 reads CASSPETSGRGEQFF. The CDR3 nucleotides read TGTGCCAGCTCGCCAGAGACTAGCGGGAGGGGTGAGCAGTTCTTC.

This chain connects TRBV5-6 to TRBJ2-7, with D uncertain. The V gene lost 3 bases and the J gene lost 3 bases, with 7 bases spanning the gap. The CDR3 extends over 12 amino acids. CDR1 is SGHDT, CDR2 YYEEEE, per germline. The CDR3 sequence: CASSSYGYEQYF. CDR3 in DNA: TGTGCCAGCAGCTCGTACGGCTACGAGCAGTACTTC.

This sequence joins TRBV7-9 and TRBJ1-1, with unresolved D. V shed 5 bases and J shed 10 bases, with 17 bases lying between them. This CDR3 contains 13 residues. CDR1 is SEHNR and CDR2 is FQNEAQ in the germline V gene (reference sequence). The CDR3 is CASSRPLTYRAFF. Here the CDR3 DNA reads TGTGCCAGCAGCCGACCCTTGACTTATAGAGCTTTCTTT.

CDR3 coding DNA: TGTGCCAGCAGCTCCACAGGGGTGAGCAATCAGCCCCAGCATTTT. Translation gives CASSSTGVSNQPQHF. The chain employs TRBV5-5 and TRBJ1-5; 7 nucleotides match TRBD1. Germline values: CDR1 SGHKS, CDR2 YYEKEE (reference sequence). This CDR3 region has 15 residues. V lost 3 bases, J lost 1 base, and 4 bases stayed unmatched.

V gene TRBV9 combines with J gene TRBJ1-2; D might be TRBD1 (6 bases). V lost 7 bases to trimming and J lost 8 bases, with 24 bases between them. This CDR3 is 15 amino acids long. Germline values: CDR1 SGDLS, CDR2 YYNGEE. CDR3 residues: CASARQEGDGQGYTF. CDR3 sequence (DNA): TGTGCCAGCGCCCGACAAGAGGGGGACGGCCAAGGCTACACCTTC.

V and J are TRBV11-3 and TRBJ2-3; 7 nucleotides match TRBD1. Germline-derived CDR1 and CDR2 are SGHNT and YENEEA. This CDR3 is built from 12 residues. J gave up 6 bases and V 3 bases, and 0 bases lay outside the gene matches. CDR3 coding DNA: TGTGCCAGCAGCTTGGGACAGGATACGCAGTATTTT. Its protein product is CASSLGQDTQYF.

The gene calls are TRBV29-1 and TRBJ2-4, with D perhaps matching TRBD1 (5 bases). Germline assignment: CDR1 SQVTM and CDR2 ANQGSEA. The CDR3 is made up of 13 amino acids. Between the trimmed V and J ends, which lost 6 bases and 2 bases, there was a span of 11 bases. The CDR3 region has the DNA TGCAGCGTCGCCCGGACACCCAAAAACATTCAGTACTTC. Translated, it gives CSVARTPKNIQYF. The entire variable domain, with the rest obtained from reference TRBV29-1 and TRBJ2-4, is as follows: SAVISQKPSRDICQRGTSLTIQCQVDSQVTMMFWYRQQPGQSLTLIATANQGSEATYESGFVIDKFPISRPNLTFSTLTVSNMSPEDSSIYLCSVARTPKNIQYFGAGTRLSVL.